Each of the 20 T cell receptor beta chains below was sequenced from the same sample in a study of T cell clonality in common variable immunodeficiency. Study findings and constraints: Fewer deletions and N-nucleotide insertions were reportedly seen in common variable immunodeficiency TCR beta sequences.

These TCRs are of unknown antigen specificity. Profiled with immunoSEQ multiplex PCR; TCRdb holds only in-frame clones, not every one. The sample contains 15,000 to 20,000 clones, none of them singletons. Sequencing was carried out using peripheral blood mononuclear cells. The receptors derive from a human donor with common variable immunodeficiency.

About this clone: The read terminates 3 residues ahead of where the CDR3 ends, so the germline J gene completes it. This rearrangement joins TRBV2 to TRBJ1-5, with 7 bases that match TRBD1. The CDR3 consists of 17 residues. Germline CDR1 is SNHLY and CDR2 is FYNNEI. J gave up 5 bases and V 4 bases, and 14 bases lay outside the gene matches. CDR3 protein: CASSGGALDRSDQPQHF. The sequenced part of the CDR3 DNA is TGTGCCAGCAGTGGGGGGGCTCTGGACAGGAGCGATCAGCCC.

This clone was picked up many times. The read terminates 3 residues ahead of where the CDR3 ends, so the germline J gene completes it. The rearrangement uses TRBV12-3 or TRBV12-4 and TRBJ2-3; tentative D call: TRBD2 (6 bases). The CDR3 totals 16 residues. Trimming took off 5 bases at V and 3 bases at J, with 18 bases between the two ends. CDR3 DNA (partial): TGTGCCAGCAGTCCCCTTCTCGCGGGATTAACAGATACG. Encoded protein: CASSPLLAGLTDT. The full CDR3 is CASSPLLAGLTDTQYF.

A few counts support this clone. The CDR3 extends 3 residues past the end of the read, so its final part is completed from the germline J gene. This chain connects TRBV2 to TRBJ1-5; TRBD1 might be the D (6 bases). The CDR3 sequence is 13 residues long. The V gene's germline CDR1 is SNHLY and CDR2 FYNNEI. Trimming removed 4 bases at V and 2 bases at J, with 6 bases between. The CDR3 here is CASSGQGNQPQHF. CDR3 DNA (partial): TGTGCCAGCAGTGGACAGGGCAATCAGCCC.

This clone was seen only a few times. The junction departs from the called germline gene at one end, perhaps through a read error. The read ends 3 residues early relative to the CDR3; the germline J gene fills the gap. The V call is TRBV20-1, the J call TRBJ2-7, with 10 bases matching TRBD1. The germline V gene encodes CDR1 DFQATT and CDR2 SNEGSKA (reference sequence). The CDR3 totals 15 residues. The CDR3 loop reads CSAGEMAGQGYEQYF. Incomplete CDR3 DNA: TGCAGTGCTGGAGAAATGGCGGGACAGGGGTACGAG.

Concerning this clone itself: The read terminates 3 residues before the CDR3 end, so the remaining end is supplied by the germline J gene. The rearrangement links TRBV7-3 to TRBJ2-5, with D tentatively TRBD1 (6 bases). Germline V gives CDR1 SGHTA, CDR2 FQGTGA. V was pared by 5 bases and J by 3 bases, with 16 bases between. This CDR3 is 15 amino acids long. The covered CDR3 bases are TGTGCCAGCAGCCACCACGGAGAGGGGGAAGAGACC. Protein product: CASSHHGEGEET. The whole CDR3 sequence reads CASSHHGEGEETQYF.

Many counts were recorded for this clone. The read comes to an end 3 residues before the CDR3 does, leaving the germline J gene to fill in the end. The V gene is TRBV20-1, the J gene TRBJ1-1; no clear D. Germline assignment: CDR1 DFQATT and CDR2 SNEGSKA (reference sequence). The CDR3 has 13 amino acids. The covered CDR3 bases are TGCAGTGCTAGAGACCCCAGGATTAACGAA. Translating gives CSARDPRINE. The whole CDR3 sequence is CSARDPRINEAFF.

There are a few counts of this clone. The CDR3 is cut off 3 residues early in the read; its end comes from the germline J gene. The chain joins TRBV19 to TRBJ1-5, with D possibly TRBD1 on 6 matching bases. The CDR3 covers 12 residues. The V end was cut by 9 bases, the J end by 4 bases, with 10 bases between. The V gene's germline CDR1 is LNHDA and CDR2 SQIVND (reference sequence). The DNA read from the CDR3 is TGTGCCAGACCTGGACAGAATCAGCCC. Amino acids: CARPGQNQP. The full CDR3 sequence reads CARPGQNQPQHF.

Of note for this clone: With the read ending 3 residues before the CDR3 end, the germline J gene is used to fill in that end. The rearrangement links TRBV2 to TRBJ2-1, with 11 nucleotides matching TRBD2. Looked up from germline, CDR1 is SNHLY and CDR2 is FYNNEI. The CDR3 has 15 amino acids. V lost 6 bases, J lost 7 bases, and 8 bases stayed unmatched. CDR3 region: CASRGGLAVRNEQFF. The CDR3 bases that were read are TGTGCCAGCAGGGGGGGACTAGCGGTGAGGAATGAG.

As for this clone: The read ends 3 residues shy of where the CDR3 ends; the end is completed using the germline J gene. The rearrangement uses TRBV19 and TRBJ1-5, with 7 nucleotides matching TRBD1. The CDR3 is made up of 13 amino acids. CDR1 and CDR2 from the germline V gene are LNHDA and SQIVND (reference sequence). After removal of 9 bases from V and 6 bases from J, the junction contained 8 bases not matched to a gene. Incomplete CDR3 DNA: TGTGCCAGCAACAGGGGTTTAGGTCAGCCC. Encoded protein: CASNRGLGQP. The entire CDR3 protein is CASNRGLGQPQHF.

Only a few counts were recorded for this clone. The sequence runs out 3 residues before the end of the CDR3; the remainder is reconstructed from the germline J gene. V is TRBV7-3 and J is TRBJ2-2; 8 positions agree with TRBD2. This CDR3 is built from 14 residues. The ends lost 5 bases at V and 8 bases at J; junction bases unmatched: 7. Germline V gene sequence: CDR1 SGHTA, CDR2 FQGTGA. Incomplete CDR3 DNA: TGTGCCAGCAGCCCTGGGACTAGGGGGGGGGAG. Translating it yields CASSPGTRGGE. The whole CDR3 region reads CASSPGTRGGELFF.

This clone was counted between two and nine times. Sequencing ends 3 residues short of the CDR3 end; the germline J gene provides the rest. The genes are TRBV2 and TRBJ1-6, with D perhaps TRBD1 (6 bases). This CDR3 comprises 14 residues. V was shortened by 3 bases and J by 3 bases, with 6 bases between the two germline ends. Germline CDR1 reads SNHLY; CDR2 reads FYNNEI. CDR3 protein: CASSEGHYNSPLHF. The covered CDR3 bases are TGTGCCAGCAGTGAGGGACACTATAATTCACCC.

This clone was seen repeatedly, ten times or more. The CDR3 extends 3 residues past the end of the read, so its final part is completed from the germline J gene. J is TRBJ2-7 and V is TRBV5-1, with 14 bases that match TRBD2. Germline lookup yields CDR1 SGHRS and CDR2 YFSETQ. The V gene end was trimmed by 5 bases and the J gene end by 1 base; junction bases not matched to a gene: 14. CDR3 length equals 19 residues. The CDR3 loop is CASRGWGGTSGSGSYEQYF. The DNA read from the CDR3 is TGCGCCAGCAGAGGATGGGGCGGGACTAGCGGGAGCGGGTCCTACGAG. Drawing the rest from reference TRBV5-1 and TRBJ2-7, the complete variable domain is KAGVTQTPRYLIKTRGQQVTLSCSPISGHRSVSWYQQTPGQGLQFLFEYFSETQRNKGNFPGRFSGRQFSNSRSEMNVSTLELGDSALYLCASRGWGGTSGSGSYEQYFGPGTRLTVT.

This clone was recorded at least ten times. The observed sequence ends 3 residues before the CDR3 terminus, with the missing tail filled in from the germline J gene. This chain uses TRBV19 with TRBJ1-2; 8 bases fit TRBD1. Germline V gene lookup returns CDR1 LNHDA and CDR2 SQIVND (reference sequence). This CDR3 comprises 16 residues. J was trimmed by 7 bases and V by 5 bases; bases with no gene match: 15. The part of the CDR3 DNA that was read is TGTGCCAGTAGTTCAGCGGCCGGGACAGGAACCCTTGGC. Its protein is CASSSAAGTGTLG. The full CDR3 protein reads CASSSAAGTGTLGYTF.

This clone showed up just a few times. The CDR3 region is CASSLGADSYSGANVLTF. Incomplete CDR3 DNA: TGCGCCAGCAGCTTGGGTGCCGACAGCTATTCTGGGGCCAACGTC. This rearrangement joins TRBV5-1 to TRBJ2-6, with D maybe TRBD1 (5 bases). The CDR3 goes on 3 residues after the read ends, and that part is filled in from the germline J gene. CDR3 length equals 18 residues. The V and J ends lost 0 bases and 1 base respectively, with 14 bases between them. Looked up from germline, CDR1 is SGHRS and CDR2 is YFSETQ.

This clone was seen repeatedly, ten times or more. The read ends 3 residues early relative to the CDR3; the germline J gene fills the gap. This sequence joins TRBV7-3 and TRBJ2-3; TRBD2 aligns across 11 bases. Germline values: CDR1 SGHTA, CDR2 FQGTGA. The CDR3 is 20 residues long. V trimming: 1 base; J trimming: 2 bases; junction bases outside the gene matches: 14. The CDR3 here is CASSLRLAGGPHQSTDTQYF. CDR3 DNA (partial): TGTGCCAGCAGCTTAAGGCTAGCGGGAGGTCCCCACCAGTCCACAGATACG.

This clone has more than one count but fewer than ten. The DNA ends 3 residues before the CDR3 does, and the rest of the CDR3 is filled in from the germline J gene. The chain joins TRBV30 to TRBJ1-5; a weak D match, TRBD1 (6 bases). Per germline, CDR1 GTSNPN and CDR2 SVGIG (reference sequence). The CDR3 runs 13 residues. V was trimmed by 3 bases and J by 7 bases, leaving 13 bases between them. The sequenced part of the CDR3 DNA is TGTGCCTGGAGCAGAAAGCAGGGGCAGCCC. It translates to CAWSRKQGQP. The complete CDR3 protein is CAWSRKQGQPQHF.

A note on this clone: The observed sequence ends 3 residues before the CDR3 terminus, with the missing tail filled in from the germline J gene. The V and J genes are TRBV6-2 or TRBV6-3 and TRBJ2-3, with 11 positions matching TRBD1. After removal of 5 bases from V and 7 bases from J, the junction contained 5 bases not matched to a gene. Germline CDR1 and CDR2: MNHEY and SVGEGT. This CDR3 region has 14 residues. Here the CDR3 reads CASSGQGASNTQYF. CDR3 DNA (partial): TGTGCCAGCAGTGGACAGGGGGCATCAAATACG.

This clone was recorded a few times. The read falls 3 residues short of the CDR3 end, and the missing part is taken from the germline J gene. The genes are TRBV18 and TRBJ1-1; D remains unclear. The germline gives CDR1 KGHSH, CDR2 LQKENI. The length of the CDR3 is 16 residues. The V gene lost 3 bases and the J gene lost 0 bases, with 14 bases spanning the gap. CDR3 sequence: CASSPPSLWLNTEAFF. The part of the CDR3 DNA that was read is TGTGCCAGCTCACCCCCCTCTCTATGGTTGAACACTGAA. The full variable domain, rest sourced from reference TRBV18 and TRBJ1-1, is NAGVMQNPRHLVRRRGQEARLRCSPMKGHSHVYWYRQLPEEGLKFMVYLQKENIIDESGMPKERFSAEFPKEGPSILRIQQVVRGDSAAYFCASSPPSLWLNTEAFFGQGTRLTVV.

This clone was seen repeatedly, ten times or more. The read falls 3 residues short of the CDR3 end, and the missing part is taken from the germline J gene. The J gene is TRBJ2-7, the V gene TRBV7-2; D not certain. This CDR3 region has 13 residues. Trimming removed 1 base at V and 2 bases at J, with 6 bases between. Germline CDR1 reads SGHTA; CDR2 reads FQGNSA. The DNA read from the CDR3 is TGTGCCAGCAGCTTAGGAGAGGCCTACGAG. Amino acids: CASSLGEAYE. The CDR3 reads in full as CASSLGEAYEQYF.

This clone has a handful of counts. Read data end 3 residues before the CDR3 end; the end is taken from the germline J gene. V gene TRBV7-6 combines with J gene TRBJ2-3, with 11 nucleotides matching TRBD2. The trim removed 4 bases at V and 0 bases at J, leaving 3 bases unmatched. This CDR3 contains 16 residues. The germline V gene has CDR1 SGHVS and CDR2 FNYEAQ. The covered CDR3 bases are TGTGCCAGCAGCTCAGGACTAGCGGGTAGCACAGATACG. Translated: CASSSGLAGSTDT. The full-length CDR3 reads as CASSSGLAGSTDTQYF.